This T cell receptor (beta chain) was sequenced in a study of identical twins (dated by TCRdb to about 2016). Notes on the research overall: To test whether fetal clonotypes persist, this study deep-sequenced TCR alpha and beta repertoires from monozygotic twins, from unrelated adults of various ages, and from cord blood. Replicate twin experiments were performed at different times using different library preparation protocols to rule out contamination. Overall results and qualifications from the work: Fewer insertions were carried by abundant cord blood beta clonotypes, a similar but weaker trend appeared in young adult naive repertoires, and no such trend appeared in memory repertoires. In beta out-of-frame sequences, excess twin sharing was weaker, because having fewer shared sequences lowered the signal-to-noise ratio. Because the same donors could not be followed over many years, the conclusions depended on cross-sectional statistical analysis. Compared with coincidental sharing between unrelated individuals, an excess of low generation-probability sequences was observed among out-of-frame TCR alpha sequences shared between twins. Invariant T cells such as MAIT and iNKT could partly confound zero-insertion analyses, although diverse VJ usage argued against such confounding for most clonotypes. Out-of-frame TCR alpha sharing in monozygotic twins was systematically underestimated by recombination models, whereas sharing between unrelated individuals was in agreement with the recombination models.

Library preparation was by 5' RACE. TCRdb shows the sequencer as Illumina HiSeq 2000. A universal primer binding site was introduced by template switching, and a unique molecular identifier was present in the final cDNA, enabling accurate counting of TCR cDNA molecules. Specific primers in the conserved constant-segment region were used to synthesize first-strand cDNA for the TCR alpha and beta chains. To control for contamination, every cDNA library was double barcoded, receiving both a SMART-Mk sample barcode and Illumina barcodes. TruSeq adapter sequences and Illumina sample barcodes were added in two successive PCR steps. The TCR alpha and beta cDNA libraries were sequenced on the Illumina HiSeq platform using custom primers. The authors' analysis ran thus. MiGEC was used to process raw reads and extract unique molecular identifiers, and MiXCR was used to find CDR3 positions. For each individual, recombination models were inferred using an EM algorithm with the repgenHMM and IGoR tools. The analysis of shared clonotypes was done with the tcR package in R, with sharing normalized by the product of cloneset sizes. To study raw recombination without the effects of thymic and clonal selection, out-of-frame nonproductive sequences were analyzed. The public reads were run again by TCRdb, first through fastp at Q25 and then through MiXCR, and only productive beta chains were kept. When rows share a CDR3 protein, they turn into one entry using the most common DNA and genes. V and J calls and clone size were set by TCRdb, not the authors. This sample holds about 690,000 distinct CDR3 sequences; about 20% were observed only once. About 4.3% of the sample is in the top ten clones.

This clonotype was detected many times. It lacks a known antigen. Qualities for individual bases were not recorded, and no much larger clone is one base off. All donors were healthy Caucasians. Three pairs of female monozygotic twins, all aged about 18 to 30 years, were included in the twin cohort. The RNA used for TCR libraries was isolated from peripheral blood mononuclear cells. The junction carries 15 bases between V and J, which are trimmed by 6 bases and 4 bases respectively. There are 15 amino acids in the CDR3, from cysteine to phenylalanine inclusive. The retained sequence is limited to the CDR3, 45 bases, with the frame set at the first base. The same sample was also used in a study of T cells expressing NK-cell markers. The second study's authors report: TCR beta-chain repertoires were profiled in sorted CD3+CD56+NKG2C+, CD3+CD56+NKG2C- and CD3+CD56-NKG2C+ T-cell subsets from about 8 donors. Of the eight sequenced donors, seven were found to be HCMV-seropositive and one was found to be HCMV-seronegative. To restrict sorting to alphabetaTCR-expressing T cells, an anti-gammadeltaTCR antibody was added in several experiments. In several donors, the dominant CD3+CD56+NKG2C+ clonotypes were found to rank among the top 10 CD8+ clonotypes and to make up about 1.0-7.5% of CD8+ T cells. Those dominant clonotypes were again the most abundant among CD3+CD56-NKG2C+ cells in a few donors, at about 25-65%. Whether the expanded NKG2C-expressing T cell clones were specific for HCMV antigens was left unclear. The study sequenced eight donors, all healthy volunteers chosen at random: three men and five women. HCMV serostatus was determined by detecting HCMV-specific IgG in serum with a commercial ELISA kit. For roughly six donors, bulk peripheral blood T-cell repertoires were also sequenced from unsorted PBMC. MIGEC handled demultiplexing of the reads and grouping by UMI, while MiTCR was used to assemble and quantify clonotypes. Only TCR cDNA sequences supported by at least two reads were kept to exclude erroneous sequences. Downstream repertoire analysis used the tcR package, and clonotypes were matched across fractions by CDR3 nucleotide sequence plus V segment. VDJmatch was used to annotate antigen specificity against VDJdb, with one amino acid substitution in CDR3 allowed.

The sequencing sample was made of PBMCs. The receptor's source is a young woman in good health. The chain is assembled from TRBV12-3 or TRBV12-4 and TRBJ2-2; the D match is possibly TRBD1 or TRBD2, with 6 bases aligned in each. CDR3 loop: CASRTGLEGTGELFF. The nucleotide sequence reads TGTGCCAGCAGAACAGGGCTGGAGGGCACCGGGGAGCTGTTTTTT.